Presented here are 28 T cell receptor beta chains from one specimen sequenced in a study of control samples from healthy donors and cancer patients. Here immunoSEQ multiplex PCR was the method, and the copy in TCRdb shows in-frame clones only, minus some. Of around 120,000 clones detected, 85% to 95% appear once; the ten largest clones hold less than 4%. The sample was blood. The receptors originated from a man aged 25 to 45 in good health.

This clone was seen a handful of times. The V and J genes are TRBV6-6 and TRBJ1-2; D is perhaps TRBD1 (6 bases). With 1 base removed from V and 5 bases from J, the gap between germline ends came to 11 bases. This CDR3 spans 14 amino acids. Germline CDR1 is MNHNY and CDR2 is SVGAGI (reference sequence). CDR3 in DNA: TGTGCCAGCAGTTACTTAGGGGGAGGGTATGGCTACACCTTC. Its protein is CASSYLGGGYGYTF.

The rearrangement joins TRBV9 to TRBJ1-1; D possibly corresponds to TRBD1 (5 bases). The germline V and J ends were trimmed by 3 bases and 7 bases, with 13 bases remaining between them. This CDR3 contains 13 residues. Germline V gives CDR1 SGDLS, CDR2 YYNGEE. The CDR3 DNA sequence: TGTGCCAGCAGCGCGTCGGGGGTTGGTGAAGCTTTCTTT. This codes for CASSASGVGEAFF.

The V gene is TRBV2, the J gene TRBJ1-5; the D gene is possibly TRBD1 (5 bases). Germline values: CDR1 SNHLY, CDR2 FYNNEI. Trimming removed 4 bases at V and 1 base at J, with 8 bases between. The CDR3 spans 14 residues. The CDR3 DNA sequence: TGTGCCAGCAGTGTTGGGGGGAGCAATCAGCCCCAGCATTTT. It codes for CASSVGGSNQPQHF.

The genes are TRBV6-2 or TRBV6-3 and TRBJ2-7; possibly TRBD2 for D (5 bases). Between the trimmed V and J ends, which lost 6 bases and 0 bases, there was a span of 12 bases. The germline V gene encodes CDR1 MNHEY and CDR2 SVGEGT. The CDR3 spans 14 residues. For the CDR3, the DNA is TGTGCCAGCAGCTTTGCGGGTAGCTCCTACGAGCAGTACTTC. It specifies CASSFAGSSYEQYF.

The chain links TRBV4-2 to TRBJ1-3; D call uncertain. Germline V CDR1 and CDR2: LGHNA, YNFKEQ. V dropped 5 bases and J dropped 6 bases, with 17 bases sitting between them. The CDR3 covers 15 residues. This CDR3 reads CASSYGRTAENTIYF. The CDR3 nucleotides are TGTGCCAGCAGCTACGGACGGACGGCCGAAAACACCATATATTTT.

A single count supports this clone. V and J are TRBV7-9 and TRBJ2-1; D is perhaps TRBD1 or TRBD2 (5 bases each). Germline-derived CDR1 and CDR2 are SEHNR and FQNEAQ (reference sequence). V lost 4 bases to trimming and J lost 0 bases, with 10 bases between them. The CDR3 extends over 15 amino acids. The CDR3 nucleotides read TGTGCCAGCAGCTCTGCAGGGAGCTCCTACAATGAGCAGTTCTTC. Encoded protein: CASSSAGSSYNEQFF.

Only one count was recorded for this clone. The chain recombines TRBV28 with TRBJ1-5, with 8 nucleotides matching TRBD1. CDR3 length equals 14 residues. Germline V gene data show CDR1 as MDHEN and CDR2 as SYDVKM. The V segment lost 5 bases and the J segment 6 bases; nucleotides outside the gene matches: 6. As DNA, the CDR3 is TGTGCCAGCAGTCTTGGACAGGGAGGTCAGCCCCAGCATTTT. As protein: CASSLGQGGQPQHF.

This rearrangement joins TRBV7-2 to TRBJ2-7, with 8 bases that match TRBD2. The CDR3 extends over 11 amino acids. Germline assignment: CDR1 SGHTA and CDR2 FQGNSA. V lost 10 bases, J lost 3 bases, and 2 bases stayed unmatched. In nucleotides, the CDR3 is TGTGCCACCCGGGAGGGCTACGAGCAGTACTTC. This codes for CATREGYEQYF.

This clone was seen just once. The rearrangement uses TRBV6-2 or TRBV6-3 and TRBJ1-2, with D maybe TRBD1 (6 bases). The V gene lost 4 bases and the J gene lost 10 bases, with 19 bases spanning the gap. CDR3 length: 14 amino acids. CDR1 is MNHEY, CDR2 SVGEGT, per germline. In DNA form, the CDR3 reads TGTGCCAGCAGTTCCCGGGACATTGAGATTTACTACACCTTC. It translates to CASSSRDIEIYYTF.

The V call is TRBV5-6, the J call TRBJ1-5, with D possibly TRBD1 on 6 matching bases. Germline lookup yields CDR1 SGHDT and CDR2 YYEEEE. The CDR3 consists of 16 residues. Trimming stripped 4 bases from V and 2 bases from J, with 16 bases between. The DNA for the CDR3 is TGTGCCAGCAGCCGACTTAGGGGGAGAGGCAATCAGCCCCAGCATTTT. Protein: CASSRLRGRGNQPQHF.

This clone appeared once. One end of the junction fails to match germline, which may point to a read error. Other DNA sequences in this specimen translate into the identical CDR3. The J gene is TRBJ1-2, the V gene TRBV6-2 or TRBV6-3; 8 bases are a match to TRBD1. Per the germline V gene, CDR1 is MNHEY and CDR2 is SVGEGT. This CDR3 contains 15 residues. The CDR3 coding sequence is TGCGCCAGCAGTACCCTTCAGGGGGCGGTCTATGGCTACACCTTC. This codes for CASSTLQGAVYGYTF.

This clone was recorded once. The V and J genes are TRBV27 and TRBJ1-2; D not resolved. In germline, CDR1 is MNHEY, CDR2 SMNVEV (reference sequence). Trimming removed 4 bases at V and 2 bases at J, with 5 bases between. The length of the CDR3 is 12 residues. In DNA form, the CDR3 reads TGTGCCAGCAGTTCACGAAACTATGGCTACACCTTC. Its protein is CASSSRNYGYTF.

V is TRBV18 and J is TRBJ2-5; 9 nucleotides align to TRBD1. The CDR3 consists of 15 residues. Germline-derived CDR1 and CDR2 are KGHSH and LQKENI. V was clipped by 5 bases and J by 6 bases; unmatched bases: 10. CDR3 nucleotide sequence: TGTGCCAGCTCAGCTACTACAGGGGGCGAAAAGACCCAGTACTTC. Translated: CASSATTGGEKTQYF.

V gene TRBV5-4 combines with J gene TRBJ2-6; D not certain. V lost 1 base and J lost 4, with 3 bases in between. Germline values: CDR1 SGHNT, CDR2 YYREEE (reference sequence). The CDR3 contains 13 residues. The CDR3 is CASSLRGANVLTF. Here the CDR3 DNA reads TGTGCCAGCAGCTTGAGGGGGGCCAACGTCCTGACTTTC.

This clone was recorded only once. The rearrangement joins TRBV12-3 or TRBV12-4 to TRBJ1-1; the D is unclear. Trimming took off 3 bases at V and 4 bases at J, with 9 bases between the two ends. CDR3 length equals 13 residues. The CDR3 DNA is TGTGCCAGCAGTTTGGGTCCGGGCACTGAAGCTTTCTTT. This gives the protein CASSLGPGTEAFF.

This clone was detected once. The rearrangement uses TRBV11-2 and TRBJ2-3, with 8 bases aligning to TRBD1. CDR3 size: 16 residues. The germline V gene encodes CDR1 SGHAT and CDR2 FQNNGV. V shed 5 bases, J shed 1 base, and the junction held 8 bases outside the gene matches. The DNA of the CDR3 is TGTGCCAGCAGCCCAACTCCGGGACAGGGCACAGATACGCAGTATTTT. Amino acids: CASSPTPGQGTDTQYF.

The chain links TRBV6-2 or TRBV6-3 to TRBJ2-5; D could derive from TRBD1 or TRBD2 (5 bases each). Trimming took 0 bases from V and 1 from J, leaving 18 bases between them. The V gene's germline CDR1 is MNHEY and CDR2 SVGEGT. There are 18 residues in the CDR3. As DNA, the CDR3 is TGTGCCAGCAGTTACTCCCGGGGCCCTCTTTTTCGCCAAGAGACCCAGTACTTC. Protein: CASSYSRGPLFRQETQYF.

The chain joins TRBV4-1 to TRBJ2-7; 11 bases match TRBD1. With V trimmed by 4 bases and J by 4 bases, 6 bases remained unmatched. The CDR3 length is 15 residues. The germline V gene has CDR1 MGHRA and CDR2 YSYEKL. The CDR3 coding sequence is TGCGCCAGCAGCCGAGCCGGGACAGGGGGTTACGAGCAGTACTTC. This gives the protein CASSRAGTGGYEQYF.

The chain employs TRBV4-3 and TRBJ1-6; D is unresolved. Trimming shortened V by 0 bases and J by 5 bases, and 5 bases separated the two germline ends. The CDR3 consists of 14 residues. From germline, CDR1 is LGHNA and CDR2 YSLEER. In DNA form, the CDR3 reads TGCGCCAGCAGCCAAGATCGTAATAATTCACCCCTCCACTTT. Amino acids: CASSQDRNNSPLHF.

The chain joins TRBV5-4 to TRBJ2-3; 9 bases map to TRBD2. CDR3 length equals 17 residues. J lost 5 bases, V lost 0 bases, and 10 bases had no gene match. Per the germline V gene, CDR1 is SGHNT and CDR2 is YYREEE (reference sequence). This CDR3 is CASSLGLRGGLQDTQYF. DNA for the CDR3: TGTGCCAGCAGCTTGGGGCTGCGGGGGGGCCTTCAAGATACGCAGTATTTT. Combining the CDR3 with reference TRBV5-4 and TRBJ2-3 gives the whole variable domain ETGVTQSPTHLIKTRGQQVTLRCSSQSGHNTVSWYQQALGQGPQFIFQYYREEENGRGNFPPRFSGLQFPNYSSELNVNALELDDSALYLCASSLGLRGGLQDTQYFGPGTRLTVL.

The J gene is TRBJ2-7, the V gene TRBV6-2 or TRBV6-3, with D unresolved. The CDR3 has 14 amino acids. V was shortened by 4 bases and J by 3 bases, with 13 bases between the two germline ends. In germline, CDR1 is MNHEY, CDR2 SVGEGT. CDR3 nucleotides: TGTGCCAGCAGTTCAACCGACGGGCTCTACGAGCAGTACTTC. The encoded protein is CASSSTDGLYEQYF.

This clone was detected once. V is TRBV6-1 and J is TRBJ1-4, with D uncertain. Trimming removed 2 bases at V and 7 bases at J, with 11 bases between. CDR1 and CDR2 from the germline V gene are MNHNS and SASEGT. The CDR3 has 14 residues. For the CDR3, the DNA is TGTGCCAGCAGTGAACCAATGTGGTTTGAAAAACTGTTTTTT. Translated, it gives CASSEPMWFEKLFF.

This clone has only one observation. The CDR3 bases are TGTGCCAGTAGTGCCTATGGGACAGTACCTCAGCCCCAGCATTTT. The encoded protein is CASSAYGTVPQPQHF. The chain is built from TRBV19 and TRBJ1-5; 7 bases are a match to TRBD1. Germline-derived CDR1 and CDR2 are LNHDA and SQIVND (reference sequence). The length of the CDR3 is 15 residues. Trimming took 5 bases from V and 6 from J; bases not matched to a gene: 10.

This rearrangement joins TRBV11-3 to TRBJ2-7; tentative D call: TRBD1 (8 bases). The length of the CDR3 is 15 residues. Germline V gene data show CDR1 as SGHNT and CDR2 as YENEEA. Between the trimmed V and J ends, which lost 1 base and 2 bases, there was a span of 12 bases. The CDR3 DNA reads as TGTGCCAGCAGCTTAGGGGGGGGACAGGCCTACGAGCAGTACTTC. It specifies CASSLGGGQAYEQYF.

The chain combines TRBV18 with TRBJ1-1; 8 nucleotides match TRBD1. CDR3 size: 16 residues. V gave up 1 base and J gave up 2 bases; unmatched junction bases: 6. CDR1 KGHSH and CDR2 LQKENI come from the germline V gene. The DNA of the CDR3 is TGTGCCAGCTCACCACAGGCAGGGGGCGGAAACACTGAAGCTTTCTTT. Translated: CASSPQAGGGNTEAFF.

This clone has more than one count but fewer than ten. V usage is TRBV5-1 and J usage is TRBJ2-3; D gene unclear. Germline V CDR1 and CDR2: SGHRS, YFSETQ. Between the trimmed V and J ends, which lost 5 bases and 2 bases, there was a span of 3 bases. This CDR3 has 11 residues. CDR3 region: CASRVTDTQYF. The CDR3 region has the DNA TGCGCCAGCAGGGTCACAGATACGCAGTATTTT.

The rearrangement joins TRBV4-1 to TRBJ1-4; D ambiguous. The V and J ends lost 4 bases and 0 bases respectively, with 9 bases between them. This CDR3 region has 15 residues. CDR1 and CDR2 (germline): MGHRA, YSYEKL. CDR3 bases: TGCGCCAGCAGCCTCGCCGGTGCAACTAATGAAAAACTGTTTTTT. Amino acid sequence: CASSLAGATNEKLFF.

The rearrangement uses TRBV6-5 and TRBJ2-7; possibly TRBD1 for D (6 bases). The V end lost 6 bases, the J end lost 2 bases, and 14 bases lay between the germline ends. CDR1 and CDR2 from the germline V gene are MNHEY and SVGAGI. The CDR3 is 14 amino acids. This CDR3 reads CASRDSQKTYEQYF. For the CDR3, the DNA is TGTGCCAGCAGGGACAGCCAAAAGACCTACGAGCAGTACTTC.